These 7 T cell receptor beta chains originate from one sample sequenced in a study of blood T cell repertoires in COVID-19. Some clones are missing from TCRdb's copy, which holds only in-frame ones; the method was immunoSEQ multiplex PCR. The sample contains 85,000 to 100,000 clones, 90% of which appear only once. What was sequenced was peripheral blood. The receptors were gathered from a man aged 55 to 70 with acute or convalescent COVID-19.

The chain joins TRBV21-1 to TRBJ1-4. TRBV21-1 corresponds to a pseudogene. The CDR3 spans 15 residues. The CDR3 DNA sequence: TGTGCCAGCAGCAAGGGCGGACGGGGTAATGAAAAACTGTTTTTT. This codes for CASSKGGRGNEKLFF.

The rearrangement uses TRBV2 and TRBJ1-2, with unresolved D. Germline assignment: CDR1 SNHLY and CDR2 FYNNEI. CDR3 size: 14 residues. Trimming stripped 7 bases from V and 6 bases from J, with 18 bases between. CDR3 DNA sequence: TGTGCCAGCAAGGAGGCCCACCGAGAACATGGCTACACCTTC. It translates to CASKEAHREHGYTF.

This chain uses TRBV30 with TRBJ1-4, with D perhaps matching TRBD1 (5 bases). Germline V CDR1 and CDR2: GTSNPN, SVGIG (reference sequence). Between the trimmed V and J ends, which lost 0 bases and 9 bases, there was a span of 17 bases. The CDR3 is 15 amino acids. In nucleotides, the CDR3 is TGTGCCTGGAGTGTACTTCAGGGTACGAGGAAAAAACTGTTTTTT. Translation gives CAWSVLQGTRKKLFF. Using reference TRBV30 and TRBJ1-4 for the parts outside the CDR3, the full variable domain is SQTIHQWPATLVQPVGSPLSLECTVEGTSNPNLYWYRQAAGRGLQLLFYSVGIGQISSEVPQNLSASRPQDRQFILSSKKLLLSDSGFYLCAWSVLQGTRKKLFFGSGTQLSVL.

This chain links TRBV7-9 with TRBJ1-1; D may be TRBD1 (6 bases). Trimming shortened V by 5 bases and J by 0 bases, and 13 bases separated the two germline ends. Germline V CDR1 and CDR2: SEHNR, FQNEAQ (reference sequence). This CDR3 comprises 15 residues. CDR3 nucleotides: TGTGCCAGCAGCCTCTACACAGGGATGAACACTGAAGCTTTCTTT. Its protein is CASSLYTGMNTEAFF.

The gene calls are TRBV6-5 and TRBJ1-2, with 9 bases matching TRBD1. The CDR3 extends over 15 amino acids. Germline V gene sequence: CDR1 MNHEY, CDR2 SVGAGI. With V trimmed by 0 bases and J by 7 bases, 6 bases remained unmatched. CDR3 protein: CASSYSGTGSLGYTF. The CDR3 coding sequence is TGTGCCAGCAGTTACTCTGGGACAGGGTCGCTTGGCTACACCTTC.

V usage is TRBV5-1 and J usage is TRBJ1-1, with TRBD1 as a possible D gene (6 bases). The CDR3 contains 16 residues. Trimming removed 0 bases at V and 4 bases at J, with 16 bases between. Germline loops: CDR1 SGHRS, CDR2 YFSETQ. The CDR3 spells CASSLEVGGLTTEAFF. Written as DNA, the CDR3 is TGCGCCAGCAGCTTGGAGGTGGGGGGGCTGACCACTGAAGCTTTCTTT. Complete variable domain (other parts from reference TRBV5-1 and TRBJ1-1): KAGVTQTPRYLIKTRGQQVTLSCSPISGHRSVSWYQQTPGQGLQFLFEYFSETQRNKGNFPGRFSGRQFSNSRSEMNVSTLELGDSALYLCASSLEVGGLTTEAFFGQGTRLTVV.

The V and J genes are TRBV11-2 and TRBJ2-2; 7 positions match TRBD1. The CDR3 contains 14 residues. Trimming removed 7 bases from V and 5 bases from J; junction bases left unmatched: 7. The V gene's germline CDR1 is SGHAT and CDR2 FQNNGV. The CDR3 DNA sequence: TGTGCCAGCACCCCCTCCAGGGGGACCGGGGAGCTGTTTTTT. Its translation is CASTPSRGTGELFF.